This TCR beta chain was sequenced during a study of glioma-infiltrating T cells. V was clipped by 3 bases and J by 1 base, with 9 bases between them. Germline V CDR1 and CDR2: GTSNPN, SVGIG (reference sequence). CDR3 length equals 13 residues. The iRepertoire nested amplicon-rescue multiplex PCR amplified TCR alpha and beta CDR3s from RNA. TCRdb re-derived calls from the multiplex PCR reads in MiXCR, one entry per CDR3 protein. The table includes some 160,000 distinct CDR3 sequences, around 40% detected once. This chain connects TRBV30 to TRBJ1-1; a possible D gene is TRBD1 (6 bases). Sequenced material: glioma tissue, nonneoplastic brain tissue, or PBMCs (not recorded which). The TCR comes from a human donor with low-grade glioma or glioblastoma, undergoing nonglioma brain surgery, or in good health (not recorded which). Here the CDR3 reads CAWSPDRNTEAFF. The CDR3 DNA is TGTGCCTGGAGCCCGGACAGGAACACTGAAGCTTTCTTT.